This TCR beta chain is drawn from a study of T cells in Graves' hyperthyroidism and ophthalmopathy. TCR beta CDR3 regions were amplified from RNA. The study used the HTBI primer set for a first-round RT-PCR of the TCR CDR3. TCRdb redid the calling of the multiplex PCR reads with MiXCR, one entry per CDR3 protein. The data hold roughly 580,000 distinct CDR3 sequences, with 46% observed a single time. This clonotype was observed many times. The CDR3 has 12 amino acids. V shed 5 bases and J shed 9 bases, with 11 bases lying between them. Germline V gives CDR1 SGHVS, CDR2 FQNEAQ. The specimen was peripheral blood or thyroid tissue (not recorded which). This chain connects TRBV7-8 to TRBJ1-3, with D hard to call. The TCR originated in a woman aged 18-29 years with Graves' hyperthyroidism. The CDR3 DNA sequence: TGTGCCAGCAGCATCCCCCTAGGCACCATATATTTT. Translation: CASSIPLGTIYF.